This TCR beta chain is from a study of T cell changes during pregnancy in multiple sclerosis. Assay: immunoSEQ multiplex PCR; the TCRdb copy retains only in-frame clones and omits some. The sample includes 130,000 or so clones, 90% to 95% of them seen just once. V shed 4 bases, J shed 4 bases, and the junction held 9 bases outside the gene matches. CDR1 and CDR2 from the germline V gene are LGHNA and YNFKEQ. The CDR3 runs to 16 residues. The sequence was obtained from a female donor with multiple sclerosis, enrolled in a pregnancy study. Here the sequenced sample was peripheral blood, taken before pregnancy. V and J are TRBV4-2 and TRBJ2-3; 9 bases align to TRBD2. The CDR3: CASSRLLAGRADTQYF. The CDR3 coding sequence is TGTGCCAGCAGCCGTTTGCTAGCGGGGAGGGCAGATACGCAGTATTTT.